This T cell receptor beta chain is from a study of blood T cells in healthy people across ages. Turning to the study itself: Template switching captured about one barcoded beta molecule per two T cells.

A J-beta primer mix and a sample-barcoded 5' primer were used in a second PCR of roughly 6 to 11 cycles. TCRdb fed the 5' RACE reads into MiXCR, producing one record per CDR3 protein. The sample contains around 600,000 distinct CDR3 sequences, around half of which appear only once. V was pared by 0 bases and J by 1 base, with 8 bases between. The CDR3 consists of 15 residues. Germline V CDR1 and CDR2: SGHTA, FQGNSA. Sample: blood. The gene calls are TRBV7-2 and TRBJ2-3, with D uncertain. The sequence was collected from a man older than 75 in good health. The CDR3 protein is CASSLARQGTDTQYF. Written as DNA, the CDR3 is TGTGCCAGCAGCTTAGCGCGGCAGGGCACAGATACGCAGTATTTT.